The 3 T cell receptor beta chains reported below all come from one sample, sequenced in a study of cytomegalovirus exposure and HLA in healthy donors. Primers included in the PCR were 60 Vbeta and 13 Jbeta primers. TCRdb's table, derived via immunoSEQ multiplex PCR, lists solely in-frame clones and lacks some. The sample lists about 200,000 clones, roughly three quarters occurring once. Sequencing input: PBMCs. The receptors come from a male donor in good health and CMV-seropositive.

The V gene is TRBV6-5, the J gene TRBJ2-3, with 10 bases that match TRBD2. This CDR3 comprises 15 residues. The V and J ends lost 2 bases and 4 bases, in that order; junction bases with no gene match: 3. The germline V gene encodes CDR1 MNHEY and CDR2 SVGAGI. CDR3 nucleotides: TGTGCCAGCAGTTACCGACTAGCGGGCCCAGATACGCAGTATTTT. Protein sequence: CASSYRLAGPDTQYF.

The chain uses TRBV5-6 and TRBJ2-7; perhaps TRBD1 as D (5 bases). Deletions cut 2 bases from V and 3 bases from J, with 12 bases between. This CDR3 comprises 14 residues. The germline V gene has CDR1 SGHDT and CDR2 YYEEEE. CDR3 sequence (DNA): TGTGCCAGCAGCTTCAGGGTCACTTACTACGAGCAGTACTTC. Encoded protein: CASSFRVTYYEQYF.

This clone was observed once. J is TRBJ1-4 and V is TRBV18; 7 bases fit TRBD1. Unmatched junction bases numbered 7, after V lost 5 bases and J lost 4 bases. The CDR3 has 15 amino acids. Germline V gives CDR1 KGHSH, CDR2 LQKENI. The DNA of the CDR3 is TGTGCCAGCTCATCGCAGACAGGGCGTAATGAAAAACTGTTTTTT. Translation gives CASSSQTGRNEKLFF.